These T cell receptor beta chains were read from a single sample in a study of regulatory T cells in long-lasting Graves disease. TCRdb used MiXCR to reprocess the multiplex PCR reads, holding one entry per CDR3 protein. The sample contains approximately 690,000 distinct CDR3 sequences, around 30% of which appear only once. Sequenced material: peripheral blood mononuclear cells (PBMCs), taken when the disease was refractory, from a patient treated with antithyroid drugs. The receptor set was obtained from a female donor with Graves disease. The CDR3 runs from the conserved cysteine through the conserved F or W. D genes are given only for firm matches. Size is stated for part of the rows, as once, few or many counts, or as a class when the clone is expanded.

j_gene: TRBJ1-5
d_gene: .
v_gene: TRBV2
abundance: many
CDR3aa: CASGNNNQPQHF
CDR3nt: TGTGCCAGCGGGAACAACAATCAGCCCCAGCATTTT

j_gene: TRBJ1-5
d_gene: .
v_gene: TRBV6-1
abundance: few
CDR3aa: CASEDSRNQPQHF
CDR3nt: TGTGCCAGCGAAGACAGCCGCAATCAGCCCCAGCATTTT

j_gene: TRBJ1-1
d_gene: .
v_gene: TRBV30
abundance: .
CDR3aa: CAWNRGMNTEAFF
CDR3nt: TGTGCCTGGAATCGTGGGATGAACACTGAAGCTTTCTTT

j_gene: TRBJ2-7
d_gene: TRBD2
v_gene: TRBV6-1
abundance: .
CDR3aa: CASSESIAGRDEQYF
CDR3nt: TGTGCCAGCAGTGAATCTATAGCGGGAAGGGACGAGCAGTACTTC

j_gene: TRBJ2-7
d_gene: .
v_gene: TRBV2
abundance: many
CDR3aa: CASRRDAGGYEQYF
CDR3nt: TGTGCCAGCAGGAGGGACGCTGGGGGCTACGAGCAGTACTTC

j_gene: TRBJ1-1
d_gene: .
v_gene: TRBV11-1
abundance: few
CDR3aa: CASSLASRGGHPEAFF
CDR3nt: TGTGCCAGCAGCTTAGCGAGCCGTGGGGGGCACCCTGAAGCTTTCTTT

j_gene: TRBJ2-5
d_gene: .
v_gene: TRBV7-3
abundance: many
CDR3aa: CASSLTSGIQETQYF
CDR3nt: TGTGCCAGCAGCTTAACTAGCGGAATCCAAGAGACCCAGTACTTC

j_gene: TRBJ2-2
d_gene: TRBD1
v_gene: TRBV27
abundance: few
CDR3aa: CASSLSSQGVFGTGELFF
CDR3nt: TGTGCCAGCAGTTTATCGTCGCAGGGGGTTTTCGGTACCGGGGAGCTGTTTTTT

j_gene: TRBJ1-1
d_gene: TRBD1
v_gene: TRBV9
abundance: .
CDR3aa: CASSADRGNTEAFF
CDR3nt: TGTGCCAGCAGTGCGGACAGGGGGAACACTGAAGCTTTCTTT

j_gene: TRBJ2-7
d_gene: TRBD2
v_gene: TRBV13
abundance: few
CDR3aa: CASSLGRGGLYF
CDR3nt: TGTGCCAGCAGCTTAGGAAGGGGAGGGCTGTACTTC

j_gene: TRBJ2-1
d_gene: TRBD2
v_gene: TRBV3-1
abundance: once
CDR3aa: CASSQLIAGPNNEQFF
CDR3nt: TGTGCCAGCAGCCAACTCATAGCGGGTCCTAACAATGAGCAGTTCTTC

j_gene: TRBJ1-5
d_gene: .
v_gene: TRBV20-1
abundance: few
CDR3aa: CSASPPTGSNQPQHF
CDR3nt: TGCAGTGCTAGCCCACCCACAGGGTCCAATCAGCCCCAGCATTTT

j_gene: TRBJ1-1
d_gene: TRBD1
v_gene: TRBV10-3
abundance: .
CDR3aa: CAIRGDGQGNTEAFF
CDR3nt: TGTGCCATCAGAGGGGACGGACAGGGGAACACTGAAGCTTTCTTT

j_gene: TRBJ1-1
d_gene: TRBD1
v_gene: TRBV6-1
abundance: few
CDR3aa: CASSKRQGMDTEAFF
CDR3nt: TGTGCCAGCAGTAAGAGACAGGGTATGGACACTGAAGCTTTCTTT

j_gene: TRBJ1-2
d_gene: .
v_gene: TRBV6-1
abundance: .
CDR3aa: CADPCANLNYGYTF
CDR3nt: TGTGCCGACCCTTGTGCTAATCTTAACTATGGCTACACCTTC

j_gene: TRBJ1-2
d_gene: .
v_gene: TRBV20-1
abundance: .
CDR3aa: CSARAASNYGYTF
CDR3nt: TGCAGTGCTAGAGCCGCCAGTAACTATGGCTACACCTTC

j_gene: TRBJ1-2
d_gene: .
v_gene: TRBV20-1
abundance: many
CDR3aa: CSARMVANYGYTF
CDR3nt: TGCAGTGCGAGAATGGTAGCTAACTATGGCTACACCTTC

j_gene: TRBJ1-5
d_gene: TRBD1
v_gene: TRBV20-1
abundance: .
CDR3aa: CSASLGQVEFQPQHF
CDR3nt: TGCAGTGCTAGTCTGGGACAGGTCGAATTTCAGCCCCAGCATTTT

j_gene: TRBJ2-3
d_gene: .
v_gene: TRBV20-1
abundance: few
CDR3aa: CSARAKGGTDTQYF
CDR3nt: TGCAGTGCTAGAGCAAAGGGAGGCACAGATACGCAGTATTTT

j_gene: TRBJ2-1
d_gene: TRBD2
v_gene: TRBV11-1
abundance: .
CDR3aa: CASSWTSESYNEQFF
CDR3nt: TGTGCCAGCAGCTGGACTAGCGAGTCCTACAATGAGCAGTTCTTC

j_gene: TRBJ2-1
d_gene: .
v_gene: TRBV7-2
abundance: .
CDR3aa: CASSLALYMGEQFF
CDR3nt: TGTGCCAGCAGCTTAGCCCTATACATGGGTGAGCAGTTCTTC

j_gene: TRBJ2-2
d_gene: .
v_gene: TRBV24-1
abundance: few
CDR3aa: CATSVGSGVGDTGELFF
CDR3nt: TGTGCCACCAGTGTCGGGTCCGGCGTGGGGGACACCGGGGAGCTGTTTTTT

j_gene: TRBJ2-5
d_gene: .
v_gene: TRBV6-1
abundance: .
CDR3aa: CASRRSQETQYF
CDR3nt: TGTGCCAGCAGGAGGTCCCAAGAGACCCAGTACTTC